This T cell receptor (beta chain) was captured in a study of T cell changes during pregnancy in multiple sclerosis. The CDR3 contains 16 residues. Germline-derived CDR1 and CDR2 are LNHNV and YYDKDF (reference sequence). With V trimmed by 3 bases and J by 2 bases, 7 bases remained unmatched. Profiled with immunoSEQ multiplex PCR; TCRdb holds only in-frame clones, not every one. The sample consists of 42,000 or so clones, roughly 85% of them appearing once. The sequenced sample was CD4+ T cells from peripheral blood mononuclear cells, obtained after pregnancy. The chain uses TRBV15 and TRBJ1-2, with 9 bases fitting TRBD1. The TCR originated in a female donor with multiple sclerosis, enrolled in a pregnancy study. CDR3 sequence (DNA): TGTGCCACCAGCAGCCCCGGGACAGGGAGAAACTATGGCTACACCTTC. Translating it yields CATSSPGTGRNYGYTF.